This TCR beta chain originates from a study of a mutant IDH1 vaccine in newly diagnosed glioma (dated by TCRdb to the early 2020s). For the study in its entirety: Of the 30 or so patients who were treated, about 60% were male and around 38% were female, and the mean age was around 40 years. Prior to enrollment, standard therapy consisting of radiotherapy alone, temozolomide alone, or radiochemotherapy with temozolomide had been administered to patients, with the combination being received by most patients. Peripheral blood was drawn at six visits: V03 (baseline), V05, V07, V10, V12 and V13. For exploratory analyses, longitudinal TCRB deep sequencing was carried out in approximately 25 treated patients wherever samples were available.

The library was produced with the immunoSEQ multiplex PCR assay. The hsTCRB Kit was used according to the manufacturer's protocol to amplify rearranged TCR beta chain sequences. Sequencing of TCRB libraries was carried out on an Illumina MiSeq. Per the authors' processing: The proprietary platform of the kit vendor was used for demultiplexing, trimming and gene mapping. TCRdb stores this immuneACCESS table with in-frame sequences only. Part of the clones is absent; in the studies checked, under half of the shortfall reflects unresolved V genes, and no reason is known for the rest. The DNA was the basis for D and trimming; V, J and clone size are from that table. The sample profile shows 75,000 to 100,000 clones; around 90% of them were found once. The top ten constitute under 0.65% of the sample. For this clone: Its recognized antigen is unknown. There are no base qualities to consult, and no much larger clone falls within one base.

What the authors observed across the whole study: According to the authors, sample limitations meant that analyses of patient blood samples could not be reproduced. Pseudoprogression seemed to be unrelated to changes in the top peripheral T cell clonotypes found by TCRB sequencing. Across multiple MHC alleles, vaccine-induced immune responses were seen in around 93% of patients. Selection of PBMC samples for TCRB deep sequencing was based on availability.

The time point label, as the study defines it: baseline, week 1 (first vaccination visit). The treatment or condition label here, explained by the study, means: pre-vaccination baseline after standard-of-care therapy. The donors had newly diagnosed IDH1-mutant astrocytomas of WHO grade 3 or 4 that showed loss of nuclear ATRX. The samples were drawn from NOA16, a multicentre, single-arm, open-label phase I trial in Germany that tested a mutant IDH1 peptide vaccine in humans for the first time. Visit V03 blood draws served as the baseline sample for immunogenicity testing. Genomic DNA for TCRB sequencing was extracted from EDTA blood using the DNeasy Blood and Tissue Kit. This TCR was sampled from a woman aged 50 to 65 with glioma. This sample comprised PBMCs, obtained from a glioma patient treated with radiotherapy, temozolomide or both.

The sequenced DNA: TGCGCCAGCAGCCACGGGACAGGGATAGCCAAAAACATTCAGTACTTC. The translation is CASSHGTGIAKNIQYF. Recombination connected TRBV5-1 to TRBJ2-4; the junction holds 9 bases that match TRBD1. The CDR3 numbers 16 residues from cysteine through phenylalanine. Only the CDR3 part of the read is kept: 48 bases, read in frame from the first base. Germline trimming amounts to 4 bases on V and 0 bases on J, with 5 as the count of junction bases outside the gene matches. From the germline V gene, CDR1 is SGHRS and CDR2 is YFSETQ.